Reported below is one T cell receptor beta chain. Antigen unknown. The PCR was carried out with 60 Vbeta primers and 13 Jbeta primers. The protocol was immunoSEQ multiplex PCR, while the TCRdb copy is restricted to in-frame clones and leaves out a portion. Of tens of thousands of clones in the sample, 78% were seen once. These data come from a study of cytomegalovirus exposure and HLA in healthy donors. Study-wide context: Genotyping showed roughly 76% of roughly 400 donors falling in the Caucasian-associated ancestry cluster. The study, taken as a whole, reports: A later analysis showed that HLA-associated TCR beta chains had undergone more clonal expansion than equally common others. It was taken for granted in presence/absence analyses that sequencing depth across donors was roughly uniform.

Germline V gives CDR1 SEHNR, CDR2 FQNEAQ (reference sequence). V dropped 4 bases and J dropped 6; count of bases not matched to a gene: 8. CDR3 length: 15 amino acids. The TCR originated in a middle-aged man in good health and CMV-seronegative. What was sequenced was PBMCs. V is TRBV7-9 and J is TRBJ2-1; 8 bases map to TRBD2. The CDR3 region has the DNA TGTGCCAGCAGCTCCCGAGCGGGAGAGGCCAATGAGCAGTTCTTC. Translation gives CASSSRAGEANEQFF.